The entry below gives a single TCR beta chain sequence along with its context. Original data processing: Counts of nucleated cells, estimated from reference gene primer amplification, were obtained. Sequencing was performed with immunoSEQ multiplex PCR; in TCRdb, only in-frame clones are kept and a portion is missing. V, J and clone size derive from that table, while D and trimming were established from the DNA sequence. The repertoire holds 190,000 or so clones, about nine tenths seen once, with approximately 10% in the top ten. This specimen belongs to a study of blood T cell repertoires in COVID-19. Overall study context: PBMCs, B-cell-depleted T cells, or T cells were the source of the cDNA or gDNA that made up the material.

V was pared by 6 bases and J by 11 bases, with 16 bases between. CDR1 and CDR2 from the germline V gene are SQVTM and ANQGSEA. The CDR3 sequence is 11 residues long. The chain links TRBV29-1 to TRBJ1-1; D is perhaps TRBD1 (5 bases). The source of this sequence is a man aged 18 to 35 with acute COVID-19. The sample comprised PBMCs or T cells enriched from blood (not recorded which). CDR3 sequence (DNA): TGCAGCGTGGTGCCGGGACTTGACGCTTTCTTT. It yields the protein CSVVPGLDAFF.